The clone carrying this T cell receptor (beta chain) was seen many times. Its antigen is still unknown. Using MiXCR, TCRdb re-called clones from the PCR reads. The data contain some 29,000 clones, approximately 7% of them singletons. Each patient went into thyroid surgery without having received any treatment. These data are taken from a study of metastatic and nonmetastatic thyroid tumors. The overall study: Where malignant and benign thyroid patients were concerned, repertoires were compared across blood and tumor or nodule tissue.

General observations from the study: For both blood and tumor, malignant thyroid tumors reportedly showed significantly higher TCR beta diversity than benign nodules did.

The CDR3 spans 14 residues. Trimming removed 4 bases from V and 4 bases from J, with 10 bases in between. Looked up from germline, CDR1 is LNHDA and CDR2 is SQIVND (reference sequence). The sample taken for sequencing was blood. V usage is TRBV19 and J usage is TRBJ1-4; a weak D match, TRBD1 (5 bases). The sequence was obtained from a female donor with papillary thyroid cancer or a benign thyroid nodule (not recorded which). Some clones in this sample may be carry-over from other donors' samples. CDR3 DNA: TGTGCCAGTAGTACCGGGACCTTTAATGAAAAACTGTTTTTT. Translated, it gives CASSTGTFNEKLFF.